This T cell receptor (beta chain) appears in the sequencing data of a study of T cell responses to AZD1222 COVID-19 vaccine. Study at large: Both about-4-week and about-12-week second-dose recipients were combined. General study results and limits: White British donors predominated, females outnumbered males, and clonal diversity was possibly underestimated. Once two AZD1222 doses were given, Spike-specific TCR breadth and depth went up. Unmutated variant regions are reportedly targeted by nearly half of spike-specific TCRs.

This clone was picked up a small number of times. The antigen is not known. Some clones are missing from TCRdb's copy, which holds only in-frame ones; the method was immunoSEQ multiplex PCR. The data contain tens of thousands of clones, under 85% of them singletons. The CDR3 is 15 amino acids. Germline V gene sequence: CDR1 LNHDA, CDR2 SQIVND (reference sequence). V was cut by 3 bases and J by 7 bases, with 15 bases left in between. The chain joins TRBV19 to TRBJ2-2; weak D call: TRBD2 (6 bases). Sample: peripheral blood, taken on day 0 of AZD1222 vaccination. The TCR was taken from an adult in good health. CDR3 residues: CASSIGLASGGELFF. CDR3 nucleotides: TGTGCCAGTAGTATTGGGCTAGCGTCTGGCGGGGAGCTGTTTTTT.